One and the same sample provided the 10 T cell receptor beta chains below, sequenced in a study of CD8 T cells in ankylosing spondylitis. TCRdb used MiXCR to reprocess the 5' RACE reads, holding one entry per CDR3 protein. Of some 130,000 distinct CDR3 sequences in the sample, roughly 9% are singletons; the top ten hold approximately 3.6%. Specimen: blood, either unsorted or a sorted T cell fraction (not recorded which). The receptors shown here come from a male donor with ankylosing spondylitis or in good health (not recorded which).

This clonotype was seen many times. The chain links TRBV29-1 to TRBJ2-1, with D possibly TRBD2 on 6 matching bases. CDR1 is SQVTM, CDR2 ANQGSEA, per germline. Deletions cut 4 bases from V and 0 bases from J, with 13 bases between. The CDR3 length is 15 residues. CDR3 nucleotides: TGCAGCGTTGTGGGGGGACCAAGCTCCTACAATGAGCAGTTCTTC. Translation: CSVVGGPSSYNEQFF.

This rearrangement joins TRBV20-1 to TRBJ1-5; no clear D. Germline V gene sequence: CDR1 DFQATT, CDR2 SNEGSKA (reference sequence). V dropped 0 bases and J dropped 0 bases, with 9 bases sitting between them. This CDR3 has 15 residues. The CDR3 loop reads CSARDRRHSNQPQHF. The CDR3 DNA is TGCAGTGCTAGAGATAGGAGGCATAGCAATCAGCCCCAGCATTTT.

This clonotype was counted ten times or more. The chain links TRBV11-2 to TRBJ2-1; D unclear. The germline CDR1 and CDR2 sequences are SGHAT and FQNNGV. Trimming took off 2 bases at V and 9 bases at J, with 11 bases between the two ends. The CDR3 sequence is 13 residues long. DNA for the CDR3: TGTGCCAGCAGCTTAAGGCCAATCTTTGAGCAGTTCTTC. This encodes CASSLRPIFEQFF. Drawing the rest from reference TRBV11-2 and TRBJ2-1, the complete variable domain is EAGVAQSPRYKIIEKRQSVAFWCNPISGHATLYWYQQILGQGPKLLIQFQNNGVVDDSQLPKDRFSAERLKGVDSTLKIQPAKLEDSAVYLCASSLRPIFEQFFGPGTRLTVL.

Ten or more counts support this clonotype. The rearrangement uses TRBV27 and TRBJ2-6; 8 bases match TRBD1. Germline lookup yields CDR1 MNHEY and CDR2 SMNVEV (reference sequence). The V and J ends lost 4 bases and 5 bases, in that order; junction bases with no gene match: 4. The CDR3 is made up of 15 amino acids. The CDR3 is CASSSDRGRANVLTF. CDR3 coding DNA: TGTGCCAGCAGTTCCGACAGGGGTCGGGCCAACGTCCTGACTTTC.

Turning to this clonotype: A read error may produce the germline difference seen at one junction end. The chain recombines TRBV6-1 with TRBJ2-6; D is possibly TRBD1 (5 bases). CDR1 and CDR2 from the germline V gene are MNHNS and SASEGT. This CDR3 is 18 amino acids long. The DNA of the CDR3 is TGTGCCAGCAGGCGTGGGCAGGCGTACTACTCTGGGGCCAACGGCCTGACTTTC. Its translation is CASRRGQAYYSGANGLTF.

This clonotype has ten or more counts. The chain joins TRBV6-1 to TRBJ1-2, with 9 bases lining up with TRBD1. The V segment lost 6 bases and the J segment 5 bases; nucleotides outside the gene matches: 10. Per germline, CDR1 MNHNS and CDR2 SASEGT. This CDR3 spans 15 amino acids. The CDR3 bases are TGTGCCAGCAGACCCGGACAGGGGCGGGGATATGGCTACACCTTC. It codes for CASRPGQGRGYGYTF.

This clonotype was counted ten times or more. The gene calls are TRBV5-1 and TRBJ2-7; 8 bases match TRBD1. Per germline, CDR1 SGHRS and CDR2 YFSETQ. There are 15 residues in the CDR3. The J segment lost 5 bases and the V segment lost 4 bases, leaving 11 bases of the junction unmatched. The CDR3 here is CASSTPTGVNDEQYF. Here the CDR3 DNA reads TGCGCCAGCAGCACCCCGACAGGGGTTAACGACGAGCAGTACTTC.

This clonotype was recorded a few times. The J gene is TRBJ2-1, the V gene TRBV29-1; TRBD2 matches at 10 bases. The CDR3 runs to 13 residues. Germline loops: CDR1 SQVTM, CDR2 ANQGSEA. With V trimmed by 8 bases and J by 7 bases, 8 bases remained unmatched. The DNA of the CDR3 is TGCAGCCTGGGACTAGCGACCTGGAATGAGCAGTTCTTC. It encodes CSLGLATWNEQFF.

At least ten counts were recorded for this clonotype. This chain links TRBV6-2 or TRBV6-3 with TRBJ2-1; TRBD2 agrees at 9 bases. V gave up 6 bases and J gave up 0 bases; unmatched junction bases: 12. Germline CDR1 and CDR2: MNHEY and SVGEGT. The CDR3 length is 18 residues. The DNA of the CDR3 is TGTGCCAGCAGCTCTCTGACTAGCGGCTTTAGCTCCTACAATGAGCAGTTCTTC. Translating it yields CASSSLTSGFSSYNEQFF.

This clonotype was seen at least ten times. The CDR3 DNA reads TGCGCCAGCAGCTTAGAGGACAGGAGCAGCACAGATACGCAGTATTTT. Translating it yields CASSLEDRSSTDTQYF. The chain is built from TRBV5-1 and TRBJ2-3; TRBD1 matches 7 bases. Germline CDR1 SGHRS, CDR2 YFSETQ. J gave up 0 bases and V 2 bases, and 6 bases lay outside the gene matches. This CDR3 has 16 residues. The variable domain in full, completed from reference TRBV5-1 and TRBJ2-3, reads KAGVTQTPRYLIKTRGQQVTLSCSPISGHRSVSWYQQTPGQGLQFLFEYFSETQRNKGNFPGRFSGRQFSNSRSEMNVSTLELGDSALYLCASSLEDRSSTDTQYFGPGTRLTVL.